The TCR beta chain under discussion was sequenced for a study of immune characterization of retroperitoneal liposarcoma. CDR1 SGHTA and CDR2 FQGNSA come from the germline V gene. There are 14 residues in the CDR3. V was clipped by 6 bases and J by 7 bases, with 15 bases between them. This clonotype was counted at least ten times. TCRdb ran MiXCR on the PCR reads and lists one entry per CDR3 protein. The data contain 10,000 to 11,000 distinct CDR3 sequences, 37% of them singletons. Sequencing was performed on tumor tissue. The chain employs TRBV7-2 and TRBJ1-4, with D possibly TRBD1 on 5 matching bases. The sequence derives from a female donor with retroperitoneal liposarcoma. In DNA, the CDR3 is TGTGCCAGCAGTCCCGGCGGGGGGGGTGAAAAACTGTTTTTT. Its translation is CASSPGGGGEKLFF. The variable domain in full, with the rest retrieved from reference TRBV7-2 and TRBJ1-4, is GAGVSQSPSNKVTEKGKDVELRCDPISGHTALYWYRQSLGQGLEFLIYFQGNSAPDKSGLPSDRFSAERTGGSVSTLTIQRTQQEDSAVYLCASSPGGGGEKLFFGSGTQLSVL.